One sample yielded the 7 T cell receptor beta chains listed below, sequenced in a study of CD8 T cells in ankylosing spondylitis. Notes on the study in general: A TCR beta motif made of roughly eight highly homologous variants seemed typical of ankylosing spondylitis blood.

TCRdb itself ran the 5' RACE reads through MiXCR, one entry per CDR3 protein. The data show just under 550,000 distinct CDR3 sequences, with roughly an eighth seen just once and approximately 6.3% held by the top ten. For these TCRs, the target antigens are not known. Sequenced material: blood, either unsorted or a sorted T cell fraction (not recorded which). The receptors were sampled from a male donor with ankylosing spondylitis.

The chain couples TRBV18 to TRBJ2-5; D is undetermined. Per the germline V gene, CDR1 is KGHSH and CDR2 is LQKENI. Trimming removed 2 bases at V and 5 bases at J, with 15 bases between. This CDR3 contains 15 residues. CDR3 DNA sequence: TGTGCCAGCTCACCAACAACCCGGGTGGGGGAGACCCAGTACTTC. Translated, it gives CASSPTTRVGETQYF.

This clonotype was seen repeatedly, ten times or more. The chain recombines TRBV5-1 with TRBJ2-7, with D perhaps matching TRBD1 (6 bases). The CDR3 consists of 14 residues. V lost 4 bases and J lost 6, with 17 bases in between. Germline V gene data show CDR1 as SGHRS and CDR2 as YFSETQ. DNA of the CDR3: TGCGCCAGCAGCGACCTCCTACAGGGTTCCGAGCAGTACTTC. This gives the protein CASSDLLQGSEQYF. Combining the CDR3 with reference TRBV5-1 and TRBJ2-7 gives the whole variable domain KAGVTQTPRYLIKTRGQQVTLSCSPISGHRSVSWYQQTPGQGLQFLFEYFSETQRNKGNFPGRFSGRQFSNSRSEMNVSTLELGDSALYLCASSDLLQGSEQYFGPGTRLTVT.

This clonotype showed up just a few times. The V call is TRBV5-1, the J call TRBJ2-5; a possible D gene is TRBD2 (6 bases). CDR1 and CDR2 from the germline V gene are SGHRS and YFSETQ. Trimming took 4 bases from V and 2 from J, leaving 15 bases between them. The CDR3 spans 15 residues. CDR3 in amino acids: CASSPGVASQETQYF. In DNA, the CDR3 is TGCGCCAGCAGCCCGGGAGTAGCGTCACAAGAGACCCAGTACTTC. The whole variable domain, remainder taken from reference TRBV5-1 and TRBJ2-5, is KAGVTQTPRYLIKTRGQQVTLSCSPISGHRSVSWYQQTPGQGLQFLFEYFSETQRNKGNFPGRFSGRQFSNSRSEMNVSTLELGDSALYLCASSPGVASQETQYFGPGTRLLVL.

At least ten counts were recorded for this clonotype. This rearrangement joins TRBV5-1 to TRBJ2-1; D uncertain. The CDR3 has 12 residues. Trimming left V 0 bases short and J 12 bases short, with 10 bases between. Looked up from germline, CDR1 is SGHRS and CDR2 is YFSETQ. CDR3 nucleotide sequence: TGCGCCAGCAGCTTGGTCTTGGGGTGGCAGTTCTTC. Translation gives CASSLVLGWQFF.

Only a few counts were recorded for this clonotype. This chain joins TRBV7-9 and TRBJ2-5; D call uncertain. The CDR3 runs 14 residues. V was trimmed by 5 bases and J by 2 bases, leaving 12 bases between them. Germline assignment: CDR1 SEHNR and CDR2 FQNEAQ (reference sequence). Here the CDR3 reads CASSPTHRQETQYF. DNA for the CDR3: TGTGCCAGCAGCCCCACCCACAGACAAGAGACCCAGTACTTC.

The V and J genes are TRBV7-2 and TRBJ2-3; D is perhaps TRBD1 or TRBD2 (5 bases each). In germline, CDR1 is SGHTA, CDR2 FQGNSA. The CDR3 is 15 amino acids. V lost 5 bases and J 0 bases, leaving 12 bases between the germline ends. DNA for the CDR3: TGTGCCAGCAGCCAAGGGACGGTTAGCACAGATACGCAGTATTTT. Its translation is CASSQGTVSTDTQYF.

This chain uses TRBV5-4 with TRBJ1-2; no definite D call. This CDR3 spans 14 amino acids. Germline V lookup: CDR1 SGHNT, CDR2 YYREEE (reference sequence). The V end was cut by 4 bases, the J end by 7 bases, with 17 bases between. The DNA for the CDR3 is TGTGCCAGCAGCCCAGAAAACACGGCGAGTGGCTACACCTTC. This translates into CASSPENTASGYTF.